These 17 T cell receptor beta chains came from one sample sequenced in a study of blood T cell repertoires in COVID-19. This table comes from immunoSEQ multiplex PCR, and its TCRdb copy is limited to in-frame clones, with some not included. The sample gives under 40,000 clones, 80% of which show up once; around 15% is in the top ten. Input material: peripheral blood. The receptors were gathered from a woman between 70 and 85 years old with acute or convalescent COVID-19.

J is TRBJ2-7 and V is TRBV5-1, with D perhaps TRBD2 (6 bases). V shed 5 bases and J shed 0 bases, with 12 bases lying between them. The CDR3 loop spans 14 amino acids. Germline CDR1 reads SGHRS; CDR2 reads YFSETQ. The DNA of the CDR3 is TGCGCCAGCAGGTCCGGGACTGTCTCCTACGAGCAGTACTTC. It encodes CASRSGTVSYEQYF.

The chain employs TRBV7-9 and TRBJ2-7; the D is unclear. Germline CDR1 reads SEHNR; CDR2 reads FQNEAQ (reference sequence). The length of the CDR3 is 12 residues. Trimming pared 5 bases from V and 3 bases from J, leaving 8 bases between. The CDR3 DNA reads TGTGCCAGCAGCCACCTAGACTACGAGCAGTACTTC. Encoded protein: CASSHLDYEQYF. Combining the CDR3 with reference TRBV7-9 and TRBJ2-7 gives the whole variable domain DTGVSQNPRHKITKRGQNVTFRCDPISEHNRLYWYRQTLGQGPEFLTYFQNEAQLEKSRLLSDRFSAERPKGSFSTLEIQRTEQGDSAMYLCASSHLDYEQYFGPGTRLTVT.

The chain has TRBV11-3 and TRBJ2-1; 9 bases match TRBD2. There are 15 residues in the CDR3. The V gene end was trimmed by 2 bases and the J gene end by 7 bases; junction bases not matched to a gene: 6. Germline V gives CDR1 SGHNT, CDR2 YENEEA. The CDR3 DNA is TGTGCCAGCAGCTTAAGTCTAGCGGGGCTGAATGAGCAGTTCTTC. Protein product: CASSLSLAGLNEQFF.

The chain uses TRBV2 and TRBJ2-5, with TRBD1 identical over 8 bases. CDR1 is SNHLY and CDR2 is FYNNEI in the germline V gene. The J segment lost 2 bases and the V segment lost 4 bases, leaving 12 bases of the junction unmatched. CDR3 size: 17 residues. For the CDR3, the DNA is TGTGCCAGCAGTGCCACCCGGACAGGGTTGGGACAAGAGACCCAGTACTTC. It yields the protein CASSATRTGLGQETQYF.

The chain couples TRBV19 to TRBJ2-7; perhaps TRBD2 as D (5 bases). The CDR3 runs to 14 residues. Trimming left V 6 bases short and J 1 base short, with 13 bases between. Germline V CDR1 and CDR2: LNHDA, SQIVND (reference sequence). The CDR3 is CASSRPGISYEQYF. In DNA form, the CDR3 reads TGTGCCAGTAGCCGTCCCGGGATATCCTACGAGCAGTACTTC.

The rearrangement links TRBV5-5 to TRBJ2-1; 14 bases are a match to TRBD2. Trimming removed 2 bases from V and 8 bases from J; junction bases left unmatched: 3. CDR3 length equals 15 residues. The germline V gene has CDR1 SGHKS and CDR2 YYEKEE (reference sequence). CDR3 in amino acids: CASSFGLAGGYEQFF. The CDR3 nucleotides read TGTGCCAGCAGCTTTGGACTAGCGGGAGGCTATGAGCAGTTCTTC.

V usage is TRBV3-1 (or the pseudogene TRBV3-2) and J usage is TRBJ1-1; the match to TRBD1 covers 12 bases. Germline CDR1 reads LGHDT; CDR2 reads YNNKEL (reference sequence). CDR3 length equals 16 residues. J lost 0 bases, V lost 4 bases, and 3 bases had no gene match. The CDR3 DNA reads TGTGCCAGCAGCCGTGGGACAGGGGGCATGAACACTGAAGCTTTCTTT. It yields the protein CASSRGTGGMNTEAFF.

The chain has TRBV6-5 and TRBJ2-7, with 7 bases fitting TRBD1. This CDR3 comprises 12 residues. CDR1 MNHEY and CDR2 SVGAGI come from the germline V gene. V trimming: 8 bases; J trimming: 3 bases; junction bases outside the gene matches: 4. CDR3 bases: TGTGCCAGCCGAGACAGGGTCTACGAGCAGTACTTC. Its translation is CASRDRVYEQYF.

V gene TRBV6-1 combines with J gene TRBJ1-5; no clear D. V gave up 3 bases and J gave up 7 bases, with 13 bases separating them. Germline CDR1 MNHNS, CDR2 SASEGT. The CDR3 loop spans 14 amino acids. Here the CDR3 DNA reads TGTGCCAGCAGTGAGGGAGAAGGGCGACAGCCCCAGCATTTT. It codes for CASSEGEGRQPQHF.

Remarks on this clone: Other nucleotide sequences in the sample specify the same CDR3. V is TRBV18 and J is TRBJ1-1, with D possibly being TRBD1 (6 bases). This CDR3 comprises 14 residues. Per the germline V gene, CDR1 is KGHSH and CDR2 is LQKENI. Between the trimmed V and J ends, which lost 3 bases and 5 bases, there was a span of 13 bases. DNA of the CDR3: TGTGCCAGCTCACCTTTGGGGGCTGGGACTGAAGCTTTCTTT. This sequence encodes CASSPLGAGTEAFF.

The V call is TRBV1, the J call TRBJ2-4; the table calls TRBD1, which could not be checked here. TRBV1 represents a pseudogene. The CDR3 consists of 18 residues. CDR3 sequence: CTSSQDGGQELAKNIQYF. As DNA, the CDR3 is TGCACCAGCAGCCAAGATGGGGGACAGGAGTTAGCCAAAAACATTCAGTACTTC.

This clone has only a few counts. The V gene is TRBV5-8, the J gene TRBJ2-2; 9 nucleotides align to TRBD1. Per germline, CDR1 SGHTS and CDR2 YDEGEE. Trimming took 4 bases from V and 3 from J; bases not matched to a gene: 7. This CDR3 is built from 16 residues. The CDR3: CASSQWTGADTGELFF. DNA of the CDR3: TGTGCCAGCAGCCAGTGGACAGGGGCGGACACCGGGGAGCTGTTTTTT.

The CDR3 is CASSLRTGEGSYTQYF. The CDR3 nucleotides read TGCGCCAGCAGCCTCCGGACAGGGGAGGGATCGTATACGCAGTATTTT. V and J are TRBV4-1 and TRBJ2-3; 9 bases match TRBD1. Germline V gene lookup returns CDR1 MGHRA and CDR2 YSYEKL. The CDR3 spans 16 residues. V trimming: 4 bases; J trimming: 7 bases; junction bases outside the gene matches: 12.

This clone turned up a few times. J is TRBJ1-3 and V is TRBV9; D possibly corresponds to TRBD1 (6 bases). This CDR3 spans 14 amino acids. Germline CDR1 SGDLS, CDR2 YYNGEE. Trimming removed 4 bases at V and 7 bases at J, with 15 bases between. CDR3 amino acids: CASSPTRGGNTIYF. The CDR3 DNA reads TGTGCCAGCAGCCCGACGAGGGGGGGGAACACCATATATTTT.

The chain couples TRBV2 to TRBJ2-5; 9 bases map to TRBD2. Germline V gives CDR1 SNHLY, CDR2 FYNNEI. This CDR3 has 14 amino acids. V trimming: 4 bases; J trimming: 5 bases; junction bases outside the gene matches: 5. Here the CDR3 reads CASSVGGGAETQYF. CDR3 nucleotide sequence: TGTGCCAGCAGTGTCGGCGGGGGGGCTGAGACCCAGTACTTC.

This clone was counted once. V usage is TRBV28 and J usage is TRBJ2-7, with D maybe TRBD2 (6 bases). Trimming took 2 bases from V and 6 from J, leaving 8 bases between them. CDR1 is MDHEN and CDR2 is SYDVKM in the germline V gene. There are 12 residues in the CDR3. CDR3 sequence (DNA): TGTGCCAGCAGTTTACAGGGAGGCGAGCAGTACTTC. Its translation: CASSLQGGEQYF.

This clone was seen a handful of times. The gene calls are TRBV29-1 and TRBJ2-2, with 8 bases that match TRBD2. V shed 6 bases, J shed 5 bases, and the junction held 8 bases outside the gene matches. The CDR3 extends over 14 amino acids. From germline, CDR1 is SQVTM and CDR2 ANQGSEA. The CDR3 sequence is CSVRMASGTGELFF. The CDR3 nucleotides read TGCAGCGTCCGAATGGCTAGCGGGACCGGGGAGCTGTTTTTT.